What follows describes a single TCR beta chain. The antigen is undetermined. 13 Jbeta primers and 60 Vbeta primers were used for the PCR. Profiling relied on immunoSEQ multiplex PCR, and the TCRdb table lists in-frame clones only, not all of them. This sample has some 120,000 clones, with 80% found just once. These data come from a study of cytomegalovirus exposure and HLA in healthy donors. In the study overall: A previous analysis identified around 120 million unique TCR beta sequences derived from about 180 million T cells. Study results and limitations: In a later analysis, TCR beta V- and J-gene trimming was associated with a missense DCLRE1C variant. In a later analysis, across HLA loci, associated TCR counts were highest for DRB1, lowest for HLA-C. According to a later analysis, donors in an Asian-associated ancestry cluster reportedly had fewer N-insertions than the roughly 670-donor mean.

This CDR3 has 14 amino acids. The junction had 5 bases not matched to a gene; V was cut back by 5 bases and J by 0 bases. The germline gives CDR1 SGHKS, CDR2 YYEKEE (reference sequence). Sequencing was performed on PBMCs. The chain carries TRBV5-5 and TRBJ2-7, with 7 bases lining up with TRBD1. The origin of this receptor is a human donor in good health. Written as DNA, the CDR3 is TGTGCCAGCAGTTACGGGACAGTCTCCTACGAGCAGTACTTC. This codes for CASSYGTVSYEQYF.